The entry below describes one T cell receptor beta chain. What was amplified from RNA transcripts were TCR beta CDR3 regions. The study used the HTBI primer set for a first-round RT-PCR of the TCR CDR3. MiXCR was run by TCRdb on the multiplex PCR reads, yielding one entry per CDR3 protein. Here the sample spans about 640,000 distinct CDR3 sequences, less than 25% being singletons. The sample comes from a study of T cells in Graves' hyperthyroidism and ophthalmopathy. V was cut by 7 bases and J by 3 bases, with 15 bases left in between. The CDR3 runs 13 residues. Germline V lookup: CDR1 SQVTM, CDR2 ANQGSEA.

Sequenced input: blood. The receptor comes from a man aged 25-45 years with Graves' ophthalmopathy. The chain links TRBV29-1 to TRBJ1-1, with D tentatively TRBD1 (6 bases). Here the CDR3 reads CSGSQGRDTEAFF. The DNA for the CDR3 is TGCAGCGGATCACAGGGTCGGGACACTGAAGCTTTCTTT.